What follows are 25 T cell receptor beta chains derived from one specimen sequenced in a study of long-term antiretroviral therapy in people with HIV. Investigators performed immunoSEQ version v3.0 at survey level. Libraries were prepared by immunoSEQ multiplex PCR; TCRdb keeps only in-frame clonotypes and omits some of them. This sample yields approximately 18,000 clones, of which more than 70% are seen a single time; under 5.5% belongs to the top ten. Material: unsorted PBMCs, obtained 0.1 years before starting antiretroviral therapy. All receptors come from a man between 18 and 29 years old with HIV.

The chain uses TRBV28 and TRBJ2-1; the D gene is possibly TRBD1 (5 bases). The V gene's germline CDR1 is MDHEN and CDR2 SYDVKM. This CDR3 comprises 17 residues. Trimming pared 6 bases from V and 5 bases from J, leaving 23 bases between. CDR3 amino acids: CASRETGNRNLHNEQFF. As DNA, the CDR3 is TGTGCCAGCAGAGAAACAGGCAACCGGAATCTTCACAATGAGCAGTTCTTC.

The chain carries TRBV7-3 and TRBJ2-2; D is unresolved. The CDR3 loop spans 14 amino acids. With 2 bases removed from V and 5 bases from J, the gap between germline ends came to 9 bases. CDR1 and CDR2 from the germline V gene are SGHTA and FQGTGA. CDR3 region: CASSLGVGTGELFF. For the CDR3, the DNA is TGTGCCAGCAGCTTAGGAGTGGGTACCGGGGAGCTGTTTTTT.

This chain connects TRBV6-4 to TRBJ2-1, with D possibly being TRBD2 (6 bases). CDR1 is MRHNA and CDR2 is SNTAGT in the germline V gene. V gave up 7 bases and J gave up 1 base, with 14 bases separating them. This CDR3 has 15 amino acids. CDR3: CASMSPSASYNEQFF. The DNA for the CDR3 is TGTGCCAGCATGTCCCCTAGCGCGTCCTACAATGAGCAGTTCTTC.

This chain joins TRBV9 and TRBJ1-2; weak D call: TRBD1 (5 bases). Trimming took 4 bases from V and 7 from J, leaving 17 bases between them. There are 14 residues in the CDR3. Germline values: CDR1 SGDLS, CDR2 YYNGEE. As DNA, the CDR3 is TGTGCCAGCAGCCAAGGGCAGGGTATCGGTGGCTACACCTTC. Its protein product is CASSQGQGIGGYTF. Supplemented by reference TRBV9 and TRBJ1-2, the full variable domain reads DSGVTQTPKHLITATGQRVTLRCSPRSGDLSVYWYQQSLDQGLQFLIQYYNGEERAKGNILERFSAQQFPDLHSELNLSSLELGDSALYFCASSQGQGIGGYTFGSGTRLTVV.

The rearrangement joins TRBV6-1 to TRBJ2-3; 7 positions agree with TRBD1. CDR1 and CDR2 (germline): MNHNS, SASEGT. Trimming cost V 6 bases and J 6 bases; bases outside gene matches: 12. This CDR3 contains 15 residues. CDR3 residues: CASRSLRGGGDTQYF. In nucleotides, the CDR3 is TGTGCCAGCAGGTCCTTGCGAGGGGGCGGGGATACGCAGTATTTT.

CDR3 loop: CAISESTAGYKEKLFF. In nucleotides, the CDR3 is TGTGCCATCAGTGAGTCGACGGCAGGGTATAAGGAAAAACTGTTTTTT. The rearrangement links TRBV10-3 to TRBJ1-4; maybe TRBD1 (5 bases). The CDR3 totals 16 residues. Per the germline V gene, CDR1 is ENHRY and CDR2 is SYGVKD. Trimming removed 0 bases from V and 8 bases from J, with 16 bases in between.

The CDR3 DNA sequence: TGTGCCAGCTCGCTCGGGGGTTCCACTGAAGCTTTCTTT. This translates into CASSLGGSTEAFF. This chain connects TRBV18 to TRBJ1-1, with a weak D call TRBD1 (5 bases). The V and J ends lost 6 bases and 4 bases respectively, with 12 bases between them. The germline V gene encodes CDR1 KGHSH and CDR2 LQKENI. The CDR3 is 13 amino acids.

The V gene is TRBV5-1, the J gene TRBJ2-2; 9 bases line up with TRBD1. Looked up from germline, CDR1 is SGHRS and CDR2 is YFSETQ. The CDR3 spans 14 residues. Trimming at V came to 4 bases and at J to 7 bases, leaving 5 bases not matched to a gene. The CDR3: CASSVTGGDGELFF. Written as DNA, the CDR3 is TGCGCCAGCAGCGTGACAGGGGGGGACGGGGAGCTGTTTTTT.

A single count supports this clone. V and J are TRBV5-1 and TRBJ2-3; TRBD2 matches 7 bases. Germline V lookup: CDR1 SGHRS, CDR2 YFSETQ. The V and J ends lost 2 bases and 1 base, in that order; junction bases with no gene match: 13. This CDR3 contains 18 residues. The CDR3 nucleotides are TGCGCCAGCAGCTTTAATCCCGTTGTTCGGGGGGGCACAGATACGCAGTATTTT. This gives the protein CASSFNPVVRGGTDTQYF.

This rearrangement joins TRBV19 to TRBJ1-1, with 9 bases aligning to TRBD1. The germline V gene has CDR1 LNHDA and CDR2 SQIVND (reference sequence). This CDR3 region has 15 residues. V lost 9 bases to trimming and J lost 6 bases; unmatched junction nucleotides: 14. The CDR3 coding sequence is TGTGCCAGCGCCGGGACAGGGAGGGGTACGGCTGAAGCTTTCTTT. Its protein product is CASAGTGRGTAEAFF.

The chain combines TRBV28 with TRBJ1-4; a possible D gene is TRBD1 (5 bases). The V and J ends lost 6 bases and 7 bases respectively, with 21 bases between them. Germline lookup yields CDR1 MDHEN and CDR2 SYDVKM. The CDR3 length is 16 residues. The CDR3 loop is CASSLPSGRGSEKLFF. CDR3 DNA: TGTGCCAGCAGCCTCCCCAGCGGGAGGGGATCTGAAAAACTGTTTTTT.

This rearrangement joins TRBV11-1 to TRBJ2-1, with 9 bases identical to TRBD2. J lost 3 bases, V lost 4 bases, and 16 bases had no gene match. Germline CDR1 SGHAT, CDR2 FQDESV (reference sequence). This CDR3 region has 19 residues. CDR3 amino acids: CASSSPSSGAFRLYNEQFF. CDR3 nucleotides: TGTGCCAGCAGCTCGCCCTCTAGCGGGGCCTTTCGCCTCTACAATGAGCAGTTCTTC. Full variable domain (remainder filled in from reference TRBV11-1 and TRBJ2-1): EAEVAQSPRYKITEKSQAVAFWCDPISGHATLYWYRQILGQGPELLVQFQDESVVDDSQLPKDRFSAERLKGVDSTLKIQPAELGDSAMYLCASSSPSSGAFRLYNEQFFGPGTRLTVL.

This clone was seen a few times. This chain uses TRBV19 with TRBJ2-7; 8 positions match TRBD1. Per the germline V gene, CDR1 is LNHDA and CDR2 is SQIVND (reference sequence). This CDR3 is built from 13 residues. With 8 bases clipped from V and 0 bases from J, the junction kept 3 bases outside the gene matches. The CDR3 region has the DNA TGTGCCAGTGGGGGACAGGTCTCCTACGAGCAGTACTTC. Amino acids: CASGGQVSYEQYF.

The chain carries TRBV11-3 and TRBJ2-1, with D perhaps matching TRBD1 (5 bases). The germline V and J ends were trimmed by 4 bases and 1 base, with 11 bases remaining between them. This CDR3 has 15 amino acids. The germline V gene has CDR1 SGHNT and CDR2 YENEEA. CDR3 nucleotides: TGTGCCAGCAGCTCAGGGTTTGGGTCCTACAATGAGCAGTTCTTC. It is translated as CASSSGFGSYNEQFF.

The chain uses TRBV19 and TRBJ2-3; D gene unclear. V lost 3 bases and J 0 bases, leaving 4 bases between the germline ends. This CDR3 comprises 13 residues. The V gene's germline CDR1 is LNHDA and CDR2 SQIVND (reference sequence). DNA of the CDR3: TGTGCCAGTAGTATCCAGAGCACAGATACGCAGTATTTT. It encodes CASSIQSTDTQYF.

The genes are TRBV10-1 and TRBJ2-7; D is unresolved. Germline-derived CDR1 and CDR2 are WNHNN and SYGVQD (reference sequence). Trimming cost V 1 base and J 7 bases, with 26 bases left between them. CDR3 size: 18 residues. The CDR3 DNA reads TGCGCCAGCAGTGAGTGGGGTGCCATAAGAACCCGGGTCTTAGAGCAGTACTTC. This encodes CASSEWGAIRTRVLEQYF.

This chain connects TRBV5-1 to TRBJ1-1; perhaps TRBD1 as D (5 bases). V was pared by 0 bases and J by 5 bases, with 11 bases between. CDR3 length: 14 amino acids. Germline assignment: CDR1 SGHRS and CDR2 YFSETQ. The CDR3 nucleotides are TGCGCCAGCAGCTTGGTTGGGGGATCAACTGAAGCTTTCTTT. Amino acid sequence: CASSLVGGSTEAFF. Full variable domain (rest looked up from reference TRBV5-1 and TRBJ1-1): KAGVTQTPRYLIKTRGQQVTLSCSPISGHRSVSWYQQTPGQGLQFLFEYFSETQRNKGNFPGRFSGRQFSNSRSEMNVSTLELGDSALYLCASSLVGGSTEAFFGQGTRLTVV.

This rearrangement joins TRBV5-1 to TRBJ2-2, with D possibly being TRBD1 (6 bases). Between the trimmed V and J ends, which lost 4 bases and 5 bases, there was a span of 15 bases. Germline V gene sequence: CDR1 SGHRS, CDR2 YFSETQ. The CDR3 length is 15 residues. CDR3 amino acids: CASSPQGPRTGELFF. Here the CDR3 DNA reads TGCGCCAGCAGCCCCCAGGGGCCGAGAACCGGGGAGCTGTTTTTT.

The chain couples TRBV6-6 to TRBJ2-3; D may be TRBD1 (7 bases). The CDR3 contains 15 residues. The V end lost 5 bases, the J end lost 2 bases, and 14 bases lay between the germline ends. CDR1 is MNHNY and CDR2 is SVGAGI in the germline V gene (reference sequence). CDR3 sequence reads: CASSPQGGDTDTQYF. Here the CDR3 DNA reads TGTGCCAGCAGTCCCCAGGGGGGTGACACAGATACGCAGTATTTT.

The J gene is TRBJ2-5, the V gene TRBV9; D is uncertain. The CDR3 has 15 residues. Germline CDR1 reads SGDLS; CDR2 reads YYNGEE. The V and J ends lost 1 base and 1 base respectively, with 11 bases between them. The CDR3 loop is CASSVTGLTQETQYF. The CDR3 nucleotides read TGTGCCAGCAGCGTAACCGGGCTCACCCAAGAGACCCAGTACTTC.

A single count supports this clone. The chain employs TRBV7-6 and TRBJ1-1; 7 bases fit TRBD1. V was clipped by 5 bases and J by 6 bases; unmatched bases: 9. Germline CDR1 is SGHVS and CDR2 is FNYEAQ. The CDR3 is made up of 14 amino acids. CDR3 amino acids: CASSRAGGDAEAFF. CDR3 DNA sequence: TGTGCCAGCAGCCGAGCAGGGGGTGACGCTGAAGCTTTCTTT. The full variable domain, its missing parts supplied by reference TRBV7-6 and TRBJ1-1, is GAGVSQSPRYKVTKRGQDVALRCDPISGHVSLYWYRQALGQGPEFLTYFNYEAQQDKSGLPNDRFSAERPEGSISTLTIQRTEQRDSAMYRCASSRAGGDAEAFFGQGTRLTVV.

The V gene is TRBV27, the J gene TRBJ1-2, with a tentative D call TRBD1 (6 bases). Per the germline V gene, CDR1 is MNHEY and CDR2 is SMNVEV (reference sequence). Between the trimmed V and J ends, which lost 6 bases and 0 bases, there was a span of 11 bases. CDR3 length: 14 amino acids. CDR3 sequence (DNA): TGTGCCAGCAGCTTACAGGGTACTAACTATGGCTACACCTTC. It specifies CASSLQGTNYGYTF.

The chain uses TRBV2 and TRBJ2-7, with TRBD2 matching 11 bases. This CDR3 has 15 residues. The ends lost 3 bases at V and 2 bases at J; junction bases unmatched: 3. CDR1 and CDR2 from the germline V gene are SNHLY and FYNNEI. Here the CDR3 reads CASSDELAGAYEQYF. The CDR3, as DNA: TGTGCCAGCAGTGATGAACTAGCGGGAGCCTACGAGCAGTACTTC.

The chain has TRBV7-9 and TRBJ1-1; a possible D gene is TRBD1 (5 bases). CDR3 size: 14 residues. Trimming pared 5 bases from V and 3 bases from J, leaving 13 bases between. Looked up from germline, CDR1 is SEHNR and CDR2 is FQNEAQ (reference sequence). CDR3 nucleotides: TGTGCCAGCAGCCTAAGCCGGGGGGACACTGAAGCTTTCTTT. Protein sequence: CASSLSRGDTEAFF.

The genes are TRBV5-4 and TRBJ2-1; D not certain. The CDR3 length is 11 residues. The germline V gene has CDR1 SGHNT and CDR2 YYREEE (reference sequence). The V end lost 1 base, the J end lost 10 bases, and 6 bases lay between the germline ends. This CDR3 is CASSLSFEQFF. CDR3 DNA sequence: TGTGCCAGCAGCTTGTCCTTCGAGCAGTTCTTC.